This TCR beta chain was found in a study of T cells in Graves' hyperthyroidism and ophthalmopathy (dated by TCRdb to the late 2010s). About the investigation overall: Peripheral blood was sampled at the time of initial diagnosis, prior to any treatment. A discovery cohort of fewer than 110 patients, 43 with Graves' ophthalmopathy and approximately 60 with stable Graves' hyperthyroidism, was used to find distinguishing TCR V-J signatures. After sampling, hyperthyroidism patients received methimazole starting at 30 mg daily, and ophthalmopathy patients received high-dose intravenous methylprednisolone. The roughly 90 discovery patients were divided at random into training and test sets in a 7:3 ratio. Thyroid tissue and blood T-cell repertoires from about 6 Graves' hyperthyroidism patients were also compared in the study. TCR Vbeta CDR3 sequencing of 120 to 150 peripheral blood samples (around 45 ophthalmopathy, 70 to 85 hyperthyroidism and some 17 progressor patients) is reported in the paper. Prospective prediction of ophthalmopathy was tested in an independent validation cohort of 18 to 20 hyperthyroidism patients and 17 patients who later progressed to ophthalmopathy.

TCR beta CDR3 regions were amplified from RNA transcripts. The first round of RT-PCR for the TCR CDR3 was performed with the HTBI primer set and the Qiagen OneStep RT-PCR kit. Libraries were constructed in a second round of multiplex PCR, after which size selection and purification were carried out. Libraries were sequenced paired-end with 100 bp reads on an Illumina HiSeq2000. On the authors' methods: SOAPnuke was used to process the raw data, with reads discarded if the reads contained adapters or uncalled bases, had a mean Phred below 15, or lacked an exact constant-primer or identifier match. COPE v1.2.5 was used to merge high-quality paired reads, and clonotypes were defined as unique nucleotide sequences. MiTCR v1.1 was used to align clonotypes to the IMGT TRBV, TRBD and TRBJ reference segments. The analysis included only V-J combinations with a frequency above 0.0001, which together covered around 99% of the repertoires. The TCS score was defined as the ratio of F50 (clonal expansion) to E x V (chaos), calculated using BLOSUM62-based TCRdist between CDR3 peptides within each V-J. Welch's t-statistics and random forest reduced some 510 V-J features to some 14, which were used in a naive Bayes classifier (R e1071). TCRdb passed the public sequencing reads through fastp at Q25 and MiXCR, retaining productive beta sequences. Each entry merges the rows of one CDR3 protein and shows their most common DNA and genes. These V and J calls rely on TCRdb rather than the paper's analysis. The sample table shows some 150,000 distinct CDR3 sequences, and 22% are seen once. The ten largest clones take up about two thirds of the sample.

This clonotype was observed once. Its antigen is unknown. It has no much larger one-base neighbor in the sample; base qualities were not kept. A single read is weak support. Reading from cysteine to phenylalanine, the CDR3 counts 14 amino acids. The sequence is cut down to CDR3 DNA, 42 bases in frame from base 1. Deletion took 6 bases off V and 0 bases off J, with a span of 9 bases between the germline ends. What the authors observed across the whole study: No statistical method was used to set the sample size in advance, and investigators knew the group allocation. Most expanded thyroid clonotypes (frequency above 0.001) were also detected in blood, a finding suggesting that blood repertoires may reflect thyroid immune responses. In validation, the model predicted progression to ophthalmopathy with approximately 70% sensitivity and 72% to 85% specificity, a median of 6.5 months before onset. In cross-validation, a model built on a 13 V-J signature told ophthalmopathy apart from stable hyperthyroidism with 87.88% sensitivity and approximately 81% specificity, and in testing the same model reached 80%/75%.

Hyperthyroidism patients were aged 18 to 65 years and newly diagnosed, with disease duration of less than 2 months. Any patient with an uncontrolled infection, another autoimmune disease, pregnancy or lactation was excluded. Diagnoses were established on the basis of clinical symptoms, serum thyroxine and TRAb, thyroid ultrasound, and orbital computed tomography. Blood from progressor patients was collected at the time of first diagnosis with hyperthyroidism, before any ophthalmopathy symptoms had appeared. Ficoll-Paque density gradient centrifugation was used to isolate PBMCs from 9.5 to 10 ml of fresh peripheral blood. Patients classed as progressors first received a Graves' hyperthyroidism diagnosis and then went on to develop ophthalmopathy during follow-up. Total RNA was extracted with Trizol reagent, and quality was checked on an Agilent 2100 Bioanalyzer.

Sequencing was done on a sample of blood. The chain is made from TRBV12-3 or TRBV12-4 and TRBJ1-3; the D gene cannot be resolved reliably. This sequence was found in a woman aged 45-65 years with Graves' hyperthyroidism that later progressed to Graves' ophthalmopathy. CDR3 sequence: CASRKVGSGNTIYF. The nucleotide sequence is TGTGCCAGCAGAAAAGTAGGCTCTGGAAACACCATATATTTT.